The rows below give T cell receptor beta chains drawn from one sample of a study of human T cells and chemical hapten exposure. One entry per CDR3 protein, called by TCRdb with MiXCR from the RACE reads. The repertoire holds approximately 82,000 distinct CDR3 sequences, with 6.5% to 8.5% as singletons. The source was whole blood, collected in connection with sensitization to the hapten diphenylcyclopropenone (DPC). The source of these receptors is a woman aged 25 to 39 with alopecia areata. Some clones in this sample may be carry-over from other donors' samples. CDR3s include the opening cysteine and the closing phenylalanine or tryptophan. The order of the fields is D gene, V gene, clone size, J gene, CDR3 DNA, CDR3 protein. A D gene is named only where the DNA matches it firmly. A clone size is listed for some rows: how often the clone was seen (once, few, many), or a class if it is expanded.

NA	TRBV20-1	many	TRBJ1-1	TGCAGTGCTAGACAGGGGCGTTTGAACACTGAAGCTTTCTTT	CSARQGRLNTEAFF
NA	TRBV20-1	many	TRBJ1-4	TGCAGTGCTAGACTCCCTGGCACCCGAAAGTTTTTT	CSARLPGTRKFF
NA	TRBV12-3/TRBV12-4	many	TRBJ1-1	TGTGCCAGCAGTCCAATGAAGAGAATACAGGGTGGGGGCAACACTGAAGCTTTCTTT	CASSPMKRIQGGGNTEAFF
TRBD1	TRBV6-6	NA	TRBJ1-6	TGTGCCAGCAGCTCCACAGGGGGCGGTTCACCCCTCCACTTT	CASSSTGGGSPLHF
TRBD1	TRBV7-2	NA	TRBJ1-4	TGTGCCAGCAGCTTATTCAGGGGACAGAATGAAAAACTGTTTTTT	CASSLFRGQNEKLFF
NA	TRBV6-1	few	TRBJ1-1	TGTGCCTCGGTCCGGGGGGTGAACACTGAAGCTTTCTTT	CASVRGVNTEAFF
NA	TRBV5-1	NA	TRBJ1-2	TGCGCCAGCAGCCTGGACCGCCCTGAGTATGGCTACACCTTC	CASSLDRPEYGYTF
TRBD1	TRBV27	NA	TRBJ1-4	TGTGCCAGCAGTGGACAGGACTCTAATGAAAAACTGTTTTTT	CASSGQDSNEKLFF
NA	TRBV12-3/TRBV12-4	many	TRBJ1-2	TGTGCCAGCAACGAAAAACTGGACTATGGCTACACCTTC	CASNEKLDYGYTF
NA	TRBV10-3	many	TRBJ2-6	TGTGCCATCAGTGACCCCGTAAGGTCGGCCAACGTCCTGACTTTC	CAISDPVRSANVLTF
NA	TRBV27	NA	TRBJ1-6	TGTGCCAGCAGTTTGCGCAGGTCGAATTCACCCCTCCACTTT	CASSLRRSNSPLHF
NA	TRBV6-6	many	TRBJ2-5	TGTGCCAGCAGTCCCCGTACGGGCCACCAAGAGACCCAGTACTTC	CASSPRTGHQETQYF
NA	TRBV7-9	few	TRBJ1-3	TGTGCCAGCAGCTTTGGTCTTGGAAACACCATATATTTT	CASSFGLGNTIYF
NA	TRBV12-3/TRBV12-4	many	TRBJ1-1	TGTGCCAGCAGTTTAGTAGCACTAAGTCTGGTCGAAGCTTTCTTT	CASSLVALSLVEAFF
NA	TRBV6-1	many	TRBJ1-5	TGTGCCAGCAGTGAATCCCCGGTGTATCAGCCCCAGCATTTT	CASSESPVYQPQHF
TRBD1	TRBV12-3/TRBV12-4	many	TRBJ2-7	TGTGCCAGCAGGTCCCCGGGACAGGGGCTCTACGAGCAGTACTTC	CASRSPGQGLYEQYF
TRBD1	TRBV4-1	few	TRBJ2-3	TGCGCCAGCAGCCAAGGGACAGGGTCGGGAGATACGCAGTATTTT	CASSQGTGSGDTQYF
NA	TRBV29-1	medium-sized	TRBJ2-3	TGCAGCTCCGGAGGGAGCACAGATACGCAGTATTTT	CSSGGSTDTQYF
TRBD2	TRBV3-1	few	TRBJ2-7	TGTGCCAGCAGCCAAGAGAGGCGGACTAGTCGGGGGGAGCAGTACTTC	CASSQERRTSRGEQYF
TRBD1	TRBV6-4	few	TRBJ1-1	TGTGCCAGCAGCCGGACAGGGACCACTGAAGCTTTCTTT	CASSRTGTTEAFF
TRBD2	TRBV10-3	many	TRBJ2-5	TGTGCCATCAGACCTGGGACTAGCGGAGAGACCCAGTACTTC	CAIRPGTSGETQYF
NA	TRBV9	NA	TRBJ2-3	TGTGCCAGCAGCCCATCCGCAAGGGGGGCTAGCACAGATACGCAGTATTTT	CASSPSARGASTDTQYF
TRBD2	TRBV5-4	many	TRBJ2-3	TGTGCCAGCAGCTTGCGAGCTAGCGGGAGGACAGATACGCAGTATTTT	CASSLRASGRTDTQYF
TRBD1	TRBV9	few	TRBJ1-6	TGTGCCAGCAGCGCCCGATCCGGGACAGTACCTTCACCCCTCCACTTT	CASSARSGTVPSPLHF
NA	TRBV7-2	many	TRBJ1-1	TGTGCCAGCAGCCTACCGTTAGAGCAAATGAACACTGAAGCTTTCTTT	CASSLPLEQMNTEAFF
NA	TRBV20-1	many	TRBJ2-7	TGCAGTGCTAAGGGTGCCTACGAGCAGTACTTC	CSAKGAYEQYF
NA	TRBV27	many	TRBJ1-1	TGTGCCAGCAGAACAGGGAACACTGAAGCTTTCTTT	CASRTGNTEAFF
NA	TRBV5-1	many	TRBJ1-5	TGCGCCAGCAGCTTAGACGGAGATAGCAATCAGCCCCAGCATTTT	CASSLDGDSNQPQHF
TRBD1	TRBV7-2	NA	TRBJ2-2	TGTGCCAGCAGCTTCCGACAGGGGTTACGCACCGGGGAGCTGTTTTTT	CASSFRQGLRTGELFF
NA	TRBV19	many	TRBJ2-4	TGTGCCAGTGAATATCGATCCCTAGCCAAAAACATTCAGTACTTC	CASEYRSLAKNIQYF
TRBD1	TRBV5-4	few	TRBJ1-3	TGTGCCAGCAGCTTGGAGGGGGCTCGGGGAAACACCATATATTTT	CASSLEGARGNTIYF
NA	TRBV4-2	few	TRBJ2-7	TGTGCCAGCAGCCAAGATTTGTCGGGGTTGGGCTACGAGCAGTACTTC	CASSQDLSGLGYEQYF
NA	TRBV12-3/TRBV12-4	many	TRBJ2-7	TGTGCCAGCCTCTTGCGGCAAGACGAGCAGTACTTC	CASLLRQDEQYF
TRBD1	TRBV27	many	TRBJ2-6	TGTGCCAACAAGGGACAGGGGGCCTCTGGGGCCAACGTCCTGACTTTC	CANKGQGASGANVLTF
NA	TRBV7-7	many	TRBJ1-5	TGTGCTAGCAGCTCCAGGGATTACCTCGACTATAGCAATCAGCCCCAGCATTTT	CASSSRDYLDYSNQPQHF
TRBD1	TRBV12-3/TRBV12-4	many	TRBJ1-5	TGTGCCAGCAGCCTCAGACAGGGTAGTCAGCCCCAGCATTTT	CASSLRQGSQPQHF
NA	TRBV29-1	few	TRBJ1-3	TGCAGCGTTGTTAAGTCGGGTGGAAACACCATATATTTT	CSVVKSGGNTIYF
TRBD1	TRBV20-1	NA	TRBJ1-1	TGCAGTGCTTCGGACAGGTTGGGGGGCACTGAAGCTTTCTTT	CSASDRLGGTEAFF
TRBD1	TRBV9	many	TRBJ1-1	TGTGCCAGCAGCACCTGGGACAGGCCCGCTGAAGCTTTCTTT	CASSTWDRPAEAFF
NA	TRBV5-1	few	TRBJ2-3	TGCGCCAGCTTCTCTGTTAGCACAGATACGCAGTATTTT	CASFSVSTDTQYF
NA	TRBV29-1	many	TRBJ2-7	TGCAGCGCTCTCACCCCAGTGTACGGACCCTACGAGCAGTACTTC	CSALTPVYGPYEQYF
NA	TRBV20-1	few	TRBJ2-1	TGCAGTGCTAGAGACCCCGTGGGCGTTAGGGAGCAGTTCTTC	CSARDPVGVREQFF
NA	TRBV24-1	NA	TRBJ2-2	TGTGCCACCAGTGATCCAAAAGCGACAGGCACCGGGGAGCTGTTTTTT	CATSDPKATGTGELFF
NA	TRBV29-1	NA	TRBJ2-1	TGCAGCGTTTCGGACGGTTACAATGAGCAGTTCTTC	CSVSDGYNEQFF
NA	TRBV7-2	NA	TRBJ1-1	TGTGCCAGCAGCTTATCCAGTGGGGAGGAAGCTTTCTTT	CASSLSSGEEAFF
NA	TRBV2	few	TRBJ1-2	TGTGCCAGCAGTGAGTCAGAATCTAACTATGGCTACACCTTC	CASSESESNYGYTF
TRBD1	TRBV5-5	few	TRBJ1-1	TGTGCCAGCAGCTTATTACAGGGGGCGCGGGGTGAAGCTTTCTTT	CASSLLQGARGEAFF
NA	TRBV28	NA	TRBJ1-2	TGTGCCAGCAGTTCTACAGCTAACTATGGCTACACCTTC	CASSSTANYGYTF